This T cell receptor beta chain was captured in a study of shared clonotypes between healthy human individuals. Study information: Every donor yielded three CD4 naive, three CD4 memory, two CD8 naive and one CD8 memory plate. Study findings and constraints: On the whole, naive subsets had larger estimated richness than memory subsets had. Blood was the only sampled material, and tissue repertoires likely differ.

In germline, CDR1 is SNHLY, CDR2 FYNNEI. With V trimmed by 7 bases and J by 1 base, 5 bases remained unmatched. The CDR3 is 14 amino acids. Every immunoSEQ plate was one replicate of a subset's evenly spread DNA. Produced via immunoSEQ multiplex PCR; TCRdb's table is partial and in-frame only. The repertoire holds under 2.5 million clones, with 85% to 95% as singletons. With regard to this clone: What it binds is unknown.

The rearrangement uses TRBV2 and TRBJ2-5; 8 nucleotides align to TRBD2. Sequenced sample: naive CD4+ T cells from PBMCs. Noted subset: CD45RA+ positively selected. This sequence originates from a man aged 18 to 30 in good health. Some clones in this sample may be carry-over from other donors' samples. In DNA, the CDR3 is TGTGCCAGCATACTAGCGGAAATCCAAGAGACCCAGTACTTC. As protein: CASILAEIQETQYF.